A selection of T cell receptor beta chains follows, all from one sample in a study of blood T cell repertoires in COVID-19. Here immunoSEQ multiplex PCR was the method, and the copy in TCRdb shows in-frame clones only, minus some. The sample shows 110,000 to 150,000 clones, about 80% of them seen only once. Sample: PBMCs or T cells enriched from blood (not recorded which). All receptors derive from a woman between 45 and 65 years old who had recovered from COVID-19. Both conserved end residues are part of each CDR3. D genes are given only for firm matches. The size of a clone is reported for some rows only, either as once, few or many, or as a class for expanded clones.

TRBV7-2,TRBD2,TRBJ2-2,.,TGTGCCAGCAGCTTAGGCGGGGGGGCCGCCACCGGGGAGCTGTTTTTT,CASSLGGGAATGELFF
TRBV14,.,TRBJ1-2,.,TGTGCCAGCAGCCAACAGGCCTCCCCATATGGCTACACCTTC,CASSQQASPYGYTF
TRBV19,.,TRBJ1-5,.,TGTGCCAGTAGTATACGAGGTCCCGGGCAGCCCCAGCATTTT,CASSIRGPGQPQHF
TRBV28,.,TRBJ2-1,.,TGTGCCAGCAGCGCCCCAGGGGCGACCTACAATGAGCAGTTCTTC,CASSAPGATYNEQFF
TRBV13,.,TRBJ1-2,.,TGTGCCAGCAGCTTAGGAGGGCGGGACTATGGCTACACCTTC,CASSLGGRDYGYTF
TRBV5-4,.,TRBJ2-3,.,TGTGCCAGCAGCCCTGGGACTGCGACTAGCACAGATACGCAGTATTTT,CASSPGTATSTDTQYF
TRBV5-1,TRBD1,TRBJ2-7,.,TGCGCCAGCAGCTTCAGGACAGGGGCCTACGAGCAGTACTTC,CASSFRTGAYEQYF
TRBV24-1,.,TRBJ1-1,once,TGTGCCACCAGTGATGCTGGGGGGTCTTTCACTGAAGCTTTCTTT,CATSDAGGSFTEAFF
TRBV7-3,TRBD2,TRBJ2-1,.,TGTGCCAGCAGCCGGACTAGCGGGGGGGCTACTGAGCAGTTCTTC,CASSRTSGGATEQFF
TRBV29-1,TRBD1,TRBJ2-5,.,TGCAGCGTGGGACAGGGGGCTCAAGAGACCCAGTACTTC,CSVGQGAQETQYF
TRBV6-5,TRBD2,TRBJ2-3,.,TGTGCCAGCAGGGCTAGCGGGGGCTCCGGGGATACGCAGTATTTT,CASRASGGSGDTQYF
TRBV6-1,.,TRBJ1-2,few,TGTGCCAGCAGTGAAAGGAGAACGGATGGCTACACCTTC,CASSERRTDGYTF
TRBV4-1,.,TRBJ1-5,once,TGCGCCAGCAGCCAAGTTAGACAGGCCTCCTCGGGGCAGCCCCAGCATTTT,CASSQVRQASSGQPQHF
TRBV10-1,.,TRBJ1-1,.,TGCGCCAGCAGTTCCACACGGAACACTGAAGCTTTCTTT,CASSSTRNTEAFF
TRBV6-5,.,TRBJ1-5,.,TGTGCCACCCTGGAACAGCCGGGGCAGCCCCAGCATTTT,CATLEQPGQPQHF
TRBV28,.,TRBJ1-5,few,TGTGCCAGCAGTTCCACAGGGAACCCCAATCAGCCCCAGCATTTT,CASSSTGNPNQPQHF
TRBV6-5,TRBD2,TRBJ2-5,.,TGTGCCAGCAGTTACCAACTAGCGGGGGTCCAAGAGACCCAGTACTTC,CASSYQLAGVQETQYF
TRBV5-4,.,TRBJ2-2,once,TGTGCCAGCAGCTTCTCGTCGAACACCGGGGAGCTGTTTTTT,CASSFSSNTGELFF
TRBV10-3,.,TRBJ1-1,.,TGTGCCATCAGTGTGCGGGTGGACACTGAAGCTTTCTTT,CAISVRVDTEAFF
TRBV10-3,.,TRBJ2-3,.,TGTGCCATCAGAGGGGGACGGATTAGCACAGATACGCAGTATTTT,CAIRGGRISTDTQYF
TRBV19,.,TRBJ1-4,few,TGTGCCAGTAGTATAATGACAGGCCGTAATGAAAAACTGTTTTTT,CASSIMTGRNEKLFF
TRBV24-1,TRBD2,TRBJ2-2,.,TGTGCCACGGGGGGGAATATCGGGGAGCTGTTTTTT,CATGGNIGELFF
TRBV28,.,TRBJ1-2,once,TGTGCCAGCAGTTCGCATTATGGCAGGGGAGATAAAGGCTACACCTTC,CASSSHYGRGDKGYTF
TRBV2,TRBD1,TRBJ1-1,.,TGTGCCAGCAGTGAATGGTGGGACAGGAACACTGAAGCTTTCTTT,CASSEWWDRNTEAFF
TRBV25-1,TRBD1,TRBJ1-6,many,TGTGCCAGTCAGGGACAGGGCCATTCACCCCTCCACTTT,CASQGQGHSPLHF
TRBV5-1,.,TRBJ2-5,once,TGCGCCAGCAGCGAGGTAGTAGGGACTCAAGAGACCCAGTACTTC,CASSEVVGTQETQYF
TRBV5-4,.,TRBJ1-4,.,TGTGCCAGCAGCCCGGGACAAGTAAATGAAAAACTGTTTTTT,CASSPGQVNEKLFF
TRBV20-1,.,TRBJ1-1,.,TGCAGTACGGCAGGAGCTTTCTTT,CSTAGAFF
TRBV29-1,TRBD1,TRBJ1-5,.,TGCAGCGTATCGTCAGGGGGCTTTAGCAATCAGCCCCAGCATTTT,CSVSSGGFSNQPQHF